What follows is one T cell receptor beta chain and its context. What it binds is unknown. A read error may account for a junction end that differs from germline. CDR1 LNHDA and CDR2 SQIVND come from the germline V gene (reference sequence). The CDR3 is 17 residues long. The data originate from a study of CD8+CD57+ T cells in acquired aplastic anemia. Regarding the study as a whole: Patients had around 30 CD8+ CDR3 sequences in common with controls (the shared set).

TCR beta VDJ and CDR3 profiling used genomic DNA as template. One entry per CDR3 protein, called by TCRdb with MiXCR from the reads. The sample shows about 400,000 distinct CDR3 sequences, about 70% of them seen only once. Sequenced material: sorted CD4+, CD8+, or CD8+CD57+ T cells (not recorded which) from PBMCs. This clonotype was obtained from a human donor in good health, serving as a control. The V call is TRBV19, the J call TRBJ2-1, with 8 bases that match TRBD2. The CDR3 DNA reads TGTGCCAGTAGCGCCCGGGGGGGGGGGAGTTCCCCCCACGAGCAGGTCTTC. This codes for CASSARGGGSSPHEQVF.